This T cell receptor beta chain comes out of a study of OX40 agonist ivuxolimab in advanced cancers. Study-level results: CD4+ and CD8+ blood T cells expanded clonally by week 6 at 0.1 to 3.0 mg/kg.

Turning to this clone: Its antigen remains unknown.

Some clones are missing from TCRdb's copy, which holds only in-frame ones; the method was immunoSEQ multiplex PCR. The sample has about 34,000 clones; about 90% are singletons. There are 14 residues in the CDR3. CDR1 MGHDK and CDR2 SYGVNS come from the germline V gene. The germline V and J ends were trimmed by 3 bases and 9 bases, with 15 bases remaining between them. This chain joins TRBV25-1 and TRBJ2-1; D perhaps matches TRBD1 (5 bases). The TCR was taken from an adult with an advanced solid tumor such as melanoma, head and neck, liver or kidney cancer. The input for sequencing was CD4+ or CD8+ T cells sorted from blood, taken in a trial of the OX40 agonist ivuxolimab. CDR3 protein: CASSDRQGSAEQFF. For the CDR3, the DNA is TGTGCCAGCAGTGATCGGCAGGGTTCGGCTGAGCAGTTCTTC. The whole variable domain, remainder taken from reference TRBV25-1 and TRBJ2-1, is EADIYQTPRYLVIGTGKKITLECSQTMGHDKMYWYQQDPGMELHLIHYSYGVNSTEKGDLSSESTVSRIRTEHFPLTLESARPSHTSQYLCASSDRQGSAEQFFGPGTRLTVL.